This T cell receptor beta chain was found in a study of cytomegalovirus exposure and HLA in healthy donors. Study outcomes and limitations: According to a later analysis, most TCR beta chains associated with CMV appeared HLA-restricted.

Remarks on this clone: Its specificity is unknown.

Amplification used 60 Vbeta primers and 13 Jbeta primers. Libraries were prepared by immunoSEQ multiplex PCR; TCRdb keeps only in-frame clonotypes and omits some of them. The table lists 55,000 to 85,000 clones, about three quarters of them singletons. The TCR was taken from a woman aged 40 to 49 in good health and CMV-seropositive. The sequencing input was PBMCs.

CDR3 DNA: TGTGCCCCCTGGAGCTGCTACGACCCCCTTGAGCAGTACTTC. Residues: CAPWSCYDPLEQYF. This sequence joins TRBV19 and TRBJ2-7; D is undetermined. The ends were cut back, 11 bases at V and 7 bases at J, with 24 bases in the middle. The germline V gene has CDR1 LNHDA and CDR2 SQIVND (reference sequence). The CDR3 loop spans 14 amino acids.